This is a list of T cell receptor beta chains from one sample in a study of T cell repertoires in cytomegalovirus infection. Antigens of these TCRs are unknown. TCRdb processed the reads anew with MiXCR; each CDR3 protein has one entry. Of nearly 700,000 distinct CDR3 sequences detected, around a third appear once; the ten largest clones hold 15% to 20%. The source material was cultured PBMCs, sampled from culture after CMV antigen stimulation. These receptors were collected from a human donor in good health (CMV status not recorded). Some clones in this sample may be carry-over from other donors' samples. The CDR3 runs from the conserved cysteine through the conserved F or W. Fields, in order: clone size, D gene, J gene, V gene, CDR3 protein, CDR3 DNA. D genes are given only for firm matches. Rows give clone size only sometimes, using once, few, many, or a class for an expanded clone.

clone size: NA; D gene: NA; J gene: TRBJ2-5; V gene: TRBV20-1; CDR3 protein: CSARSQETQYF; CDR3 DNA: TGCAGTGCTAGGTCCCAAGAGACCCAGTACTTC
clone size: NA; D gene: NA; J gene: TRBJ2-4; V gene: TRBV18; CDR3 protein: CASSPPHGGDNIQYF; CDR3 DNA: TGTGCCAGCTCACCACCGCATGGGGGTGATAACATTCAGTACTTC
clone size: few; D gene: NA; J gene: TRBJ2-2; V gene: TRBV5-4; CDR3 protein: CASSSRGGLNTGELFF; CDR3 DNA: TGTGCCAGCAGCTCGCGAGGGGGACTGAACACCGGGGAGCTGTTTTTT
clone size: NA; D gene: TRBD2; J gene: TRBJ2-5; V gene: TRBV7-2; CDR3 protein: CASSSGGGGVLGETQYF; CDR3 DNA: TGTGCCAGCAGCTCGGGTGGGGGGGGGGTCCTAGGCGAGACCCAGTACTTC
clone size: NA; D gene: NA; J gene: TRBJ2-1; V gene: TRBV11-3; CDR3 protein: CASSPFRGTYNEQFF; CDR3 DNA: TGTGCCAGCAGCCCTTTCCGGGGGACCTACAATGAGCAGTTCTTC
clone size: NA; D gene: TRBD2; J gene: TRBJ2-1; V gene: TRBV12-3/TRBV12-4; CDR3 protein: CASSEGGRSTEQFF; CDR3 DNA: TGTGCCAGCAGTGAAGGCGGGAGGTCTACGGAGCAGTTCTTC
clone size: NA; D gene: NA; J gene: TRBJ1-1; V gene: TRBV7-9; CDR3 protein: CASSSRGKNTEAFF; CDR3 DNA: TGTGCCAGCAGCTCTAGGGGGAAGAACACTGAAGCTTTCTTT
clone size: NA; D gene: TRBD2; J gene: TRBJ2-3; V gene: TRBV12-5; CDR3 protein: CASGLVLAGGYSQDTQYF; CDR3 DNA: TGTGCTAGTGGTTTGGTACTAGCGGGAGGGTATTCCCAAGATACGCAGTATTTT
clone size: NA; D gene: NA; J gene: TRBJ2-7; V gene: TRBV14; CDR3 protein: CASSQYKGLDEQYF; CDR3 DNA: TGTGCCAGCAGCCAATATAAGGGGCTTGACGAGCAGTACTTC
clone size: few; D gene: TRBD1; J gene: TRBJ2-1; V gene: TRBV19; CDR3 protein: CASSPRQGWGDFYNEQFF; CDR3 DNA: TGTGCCAGTAGTCCCAGACAGGGGTGGGGGGACTTCTACAATGAGCAGTTCTTC
clone size: NA; D gene: TRBD1; J gene: TRBJ2-7; V gene: TRBV7-8; CDR3 protein: CASSHRDRPYEQYF; CDR3 DNA: TGTGCCAGCAGCCACCGGGACAGGCCCTACGAGCAGTACTTC
clone size: few; D gene: NA; J gene: TRBJ1-1; V gene: TRBV7-9; CDR3 protein: CASSFDLNTEAFF; CDR3 DNA: TGTGCCAGCAGCTTCGACCTGAACACTGAAGCTTTCTTT
clone size: NA; D gene: NA; J gene: TRBJ2-1; V gene: TRBV20-1; CDR3 protein: CSVDSRASEQFF; CDR3 DNA: TGCAGTGTCGACTCCCGCGCGAGTGAGCAGTTCTTC
clone size: NA; D gene: TRBD2; J gene: TRBJ2-2; V gene: TRBV6-2/TRBV6-3; CDR3 protein: CASSRGSGAGELFF; CDR3 DNA: TGTGCCAGCAGCCGCGGGAGCGGGGCCGGGGAGCTGTTTTTT
clone size: NA; D gene: TRBD1; J gene: TRBJ2-3; V gene: TRBV19; CDR3 protein: CASSTLGQYTDTQYF; CDR3 DNA: TGTGCCAGTAGTACCCTGGGACAGTACACAGATACGCAGTATTTT
clone size: NA; D gene: NA; J gene: TRBJ2-7; V gene: TRBV27; CDR3 protein: CASATSYEQYF; CDR3 DNA: TGTGCCAGCGCGACTAGTTACGAGCAGTACTTC
clone size: few; D gene: NA; J gene: TRBJ1-1; V gene: TRBV12-3/TRBV12-4; CDR3 protein: CASSYSRSLNTEAFF; CDR3 DNA: TGTGCCAGCAGTTATTCGAGGAGCCTGAACACTGAAGCTTTCTTT
clone size: many; D gene: NA; J gene: TRBJ1-5; V gene: TRBV7-8; CDR3 protein: CASSLAYGNQPQHF; CDR3 DNA: TGTGCCAGCAGCTTAGCATACGGGAATCAGCCCCAGCATTTT
clone size: NA; D gene: NA; J gene: TRBJ1-1; V gene: TRBV2; CDR3 protein: CASSVPVIDSLGVANTEAFF; CDR3 DNA: TGTGCCAGCAGTGTGCCGGTTATAGACAGTCTAGGAGTGGCGAACACTGAAGCTTTCTTT
clone size: once; D gene: NA; J gene: TRBJ2-7; V gene: TRBV11-1; CDR3 protein: CASSPGPDREQYF; CDR3 DNA: TGTGCCAGCAGCCCAGGGCCCGACCGAGAGCAGTACTTC
clone size: NA; D gene: NA; J gene: TRBJ1-6; V gene: TRBV20-1; CDR3 protein: CSARDRRGAAGSPLHF; CDR3 DNA: TGCAGTGCTAGAGATCGACGGGGAGCAGCAGGTTCACCCCTCCACTTT
clone size: few; D gene: NA; J gene: TRBJ1-4; V gene: TRBV5-4; CDR3 protein: CASSRRGGQDEKLFF; CDR3 DNA: TGTGCCAGCAGTCGGCGGGGGGGGCAGGATGAAAAACTGTTTTTT
clone size: NA; D gene: TRBD2; J gene: TRBJ2-1; V gene: TRBV6-1; CDR3 protein: CASSGGLAEFHEQFF; CDR3 DNA: TGTGCCAGCAGCGGAGGACTAGCGGAGTTCCATGAGCAGTTCTTC
clone size: few; D gene: TRBD2; J gene: TRBJ2-1; V gene: TRBV12-3/TRBV12-4; CDR3 protein: CASSPSSGRAKMNEQFF; CDR3 DNA: TGTGCCAGCAGTCCATCTAGCGGGAGGGCCAAGATGAATGAGCAGTTCTTC
clone size: few; D gene: NA; J gene: TRBJ2-2; V gene: TRBV20-1; CDR3 protein: CSARDKAGSQGSTGELFF; CDR3 DNA: TGCAGTGCTAGAGATAAGGCTGGATCCCAGGGGAGCACCGGGGAGCTGTTTTTT
clone size: many; D gene: NA; J gene: TRBJ2-1; V gene: TRBV7-2; CDR3 protein: CASSSRRRGSYNEQFF; CDR3 DNA: TGTGCCAGCAGCTCGAGGCGAAGGGGGTCCTACAATGAGCAGTTCTTC
clone size: NA; D gene: NA; J gene: TRBJ2-7; V gene: TRBV20-1; CDR3 protein: CSAGTVVGYEQYF; CDR3 DNA: TGCAGTGCCGGGACGGTCGTTGGCTACGAGCAGTACTTC
clone size: NA; D gene: NA; J gene: TRBJ1-5; V gene: TRBV20-1; CDR3 protein: CSARDGGNQPQHF; CDR3 DNA: TGCAGTGCTAGAGATGGGGGGAATCAGCCCCAGCATTTT
clone size: NA; D gene: NA; J gene: TRBJ1-2; V gene: TRBV27; CDR3 protein: CASRGGNTNYGYTF; CDR3 DNA: TGTGCCAGCAGAGGGGGAAATACTAACTATGGCTACACCTTC
clone size: NA; D gene: NA; J gene: TRBJ1-5; V gene: TRBV6-1; CDR3 protein: CASSPQAGSRPQHF; CDR3 DNA: TGTGCCAGCAGCCCGCAGGCCGGGTCTCGGCCCCAGCATTTT
clone size: NA; D gene: NA; J gene: TRBJ2-1; V gene: TRBV7-6; CDR3 protein: CASSPAASVEQFF; CDR3 DNA: TGTGCCAGCAGCCCCGCGGCTAGCGTTGAGCAGTTCTTC
clone size: many; D gene: NA; J gene: TRBJ1-2; V gene: TRBV7-2; CDR3 protein: CASSLGQRSNYGYTF; CDR3 DNA: TGTGCCAGCAGCTTAGGACAGCGTTCTAACTATGGCTACACCTTC
clone size: many; D gene: TRBD1; J gene: TRBJ1-2; V gene: TRBV7-6; CDR3 protein: CASSLVAGQGGGYTF; CDR3 DNA: TGTGCCAGCAGCTTAGTCGCCGGACAGGGCGGAGGCTACACCTTC
clone size: many; D gene: NA; J gene: TRBJ1-5; V gene: TRBV7-9; CDR3 protein: CASSSINQPQHF; CDR3 DNA: TGTGCCAGCAGCTCTATAAATCAGCCCCAGCATTTT
clone size: NA; D gene: TRBD2; J gene: TRBJ2-5; V gene: TRBV28; CDR3 protein: CASSRGLAPQETQYF; CDR3 DNA: TGTGCCAGCAGTCGCGGACTAGCGCCACAAGAGACCCAGTACTTC
clone size: NA; D gene: NA; J gene: TRBJ2-3; V gene: TRBV20-1; CDR3 protein: CSASQKATDTQYF; CDR3 DNA: TGCAGTGCTAGTCAGAAAGCCACAGATACGCAGTATTTT
clone size: many; D gene: TRBD1; J gene: TRBJ2-1; V gene: TRBV6-2/TRBV6-3; CDR3 protein: CASSGTGYNEQFF; CDR3 DNA: TGTGCCAGCAGCGGGACAGGGTACAATGAGCAGTTCTTC
clone size: NA; D gene: NA; J gene: TRBJ2-1; V gene: TRBV11-2; CDR3 protein: CASSLDGQPDPNEQFF; CDR3 DNA: TGTGCCAGCAGCTTAGACGGACAGCCCGACCCCAATGAGCAGTTCTTC
clone size: NA; D gene: NA; J gene: TRBJ2-7; V gene: TRBV19; CDR3 protein: CASSMGDFGIYEQYF; CDR3 DNA: TGTGCCAGTAGTATGGGGGACTTTGGGATCTACGAGCAGTACTTC
clone size: NA; D gene: NA; J gene: TRBJ2-7; V gene: TRBV29-1; CDR3 protein: CSVVSHYEQYF; CDR3 DNA: TGCAGCGTTGTCTCCCACTACGAGCAGTACTTC
clone size: NA; D gene: TRBD1; J gene: TRBJ1-1; V gene: TRBV7-9; CDR3 protein: CATGTASGNTEAFF; CDR3 DNA: TGTGCCACCGGGACAGCCTCTGGGAACACTGAAGCTTTCTTT
clone size: few; D gene: NA; J gene: TRBJ2-7; V gene: TRBV6-5; CDR3 protein: CASSPRAVSSYEQYF; CDR3 DNA: TGTGCCAGCAGTCCTCGAGCGGTAAGCTCCTACGAGCAGTACTTC
clone size: NA; D gene: NA; J gene: TRBJ2-5; V gene: TRBV7-2; CDR3 protein: CASSLVVMSQETQYF; CDR3 DNA: TGTGCCAGCAGCTTAGTGGTCATGTCCCAAGAGACCCAGTACTTC
clone size: few; D gene: NA; J gene: TRBJ2-1; V gene: TRBV7-9; CDR3 protein: CASSLRSGRYNEQFF; CDR3 DNA: TGTGCCAGCAGCTTACGGTCAGGACGGTACAATGAGCAGTTCTTC